This TCR beta chain was sequenced in a study of T cell changes during pregnancy in multiple sclerosis. CDR3 length: 14 amino acids. From germline, CDR1 is SGHTA and CDR2 FQGTGA. Trimming took 3 bases from V and 6 from J; bases not matched to a gene: 3. TCRdb keeps only in-frame clones here, not all; method: immunoSEQ multiplex PCR. The repertoire holds tens of thousands of clones, with around 84% as singletons. The J gene is TRBJ2-3, the V gene TRBV7-3, with TRBD1 matching over 10 bases. This receptor was identified in a female donor with multiple sclerosis, enrolled in a pregnancy study. The sequences come from CD4+ T cells from peripheral blood mononuclear cells, collected before pregnancy. This CDR3 is CASSLTGGSDTQYF. The CDR3 DNA is TGTGCCAGCAGCTTGACAGGGGGCTCGGATACGCAGTATTTT.